A selection of T cell receptor beta chains follows, all from one sample in a study of blood T cell repertoires in COVID-19. The table came from immunoSEQ multiplex PCR; TCRdb's copy has only in-frame clones and leaves some out. Counted here are about 76,000 clones, approximately 88% occurring once; the ten biggest clones make up 5.8%. Sequencing used peripheral blood. The receptors here all came from a man in his fifties or sixties with active COVID-19. Both conserved end residues are part of each CDR3. The order of the fields is V gene, clone size, J gene, D gene, CDR3 DNA, CDR3 protein. A D gene is named only where the DNA matches it firmly. Clone size is shown for a subset of rows, as once, few, many or a class of expanded clone.

>TRBV28|.|TRBJ1-5|TRBD1
TGTGCCAGCAGACCCAGCCGGGACAGGGAAGATAATCAGCCCCAGCATTTT
CASRPSRDREDNQPQHF
>TRBV7-8|once|TRBJ1-1|.
TGTGCCAGCAGCTTAGAAGGGGGTACTGAAGCTTTCTTT
CASSLEGGTEAFF
>TRBV9|.|TRBJ1-1|.
TGTGCCAGCAGCGTGGGGGGTAGAATGAACACTGAAGCTTTCTTT
CASSVGGRMNTEAFF
>TRBV5-5|.|TRBJ1-1|TRBD1
TGTGCCAGCAGCCCCGGGACAGGGGGCCGGAACACTGAAGCTTTCTTT
CASSPGTGGRNTEAFF
>TRBV5-6|.|TRBJ1-3|.
TGTGCCAGCAGCTTGGCCAGGGTGAGAGACGGAAACACCATATATTTT
CASSLARVRDGNTIYF
>TRBV6-2/TRBV6-3|once|TRBJ2-5|.
TGTGCCAGCAGTTACTCGACAGGAGGACAAGAGACCCAGTACTTC
CASSYSTGGQETQYF
>TRBV6-1|.|TRBJ2-7|.
TGTGCCAGCAGTGAAAACAGGGTCTACGAGCAGTACTTC
CASSENRVYEQYF
>TRBV19|.|TRBJ2-1|TRBD2
TGTGCCAGTAGTTTTGGACTAGCGGGAGTGAATGAGCAGTTCTTC
CASSFGLAGVNEQFF
>TRBV19|.|TRBJ1-1|TRBD1
TGTGCCAGTCTTGGGGCGGGACAGGTCGGAACTTTCTTT
CASLGAGQVGTFF
>TRBV6-5|.|TRBJ1-1|.
TGTGCCAGCCATACGGGTTTGCTGAACACTGAAGCTTTCTTT
CASHTGLLNTEAFF
>TRBV5-1|.|TRBJ2-1|TRBD2
TGCGCCAGCAGCCCGGATAGCGGGGGGGCCCTGAATGAGCAGTTCTTC
CASSPDSGGALNEQFF
>TRBV4-3|.|TRBJ2-1|.
TGCGCCAGCAGCCAAGAACAGATCATTTTAAGAAATGAGCAGTTCTTC
CASSQEQIILRNEQFF
>TRBV2|.|TRBJ1-4|TRBD1
TGTGCCAGCAGTGAAGCCGGGACAGGGAATGAAAAACTGTTTTTT
CASSEAGTGNEKLFF
>TRBV5-4|.|TRBJ1-4|TRBD1
TGTGCCAGCAGCTTGGACAGGGGGGAAAAACTGTTTTTT
CASSLDRGEKLFF
>TRBV19|.|TRBJ1-5|.
TGTGCCAGTAGTATAGCCAGGGGCCCTAATCAGCCCCAGCATTTT
CASSIARGPNQPQHF
>TRBV6-6|.|TRBJ1-2|.
TGTGCCAGCAGCCTCATGGACAGCTATGGCTACACCTTC
CASSLMDSYGYTF
>TRBV2|.|TRBJ1-5|.
TGTGCCAGCAGTTACGAGGGAAGTCAGCCCCAGCATTTT
CASSYEGSQPQHF
>TRBV14|.|TRBJ2-7|.
TGTGCCAGCAGCCAAGTACTGGGCAGGTACTACGAGCAGTACTTC
CASSQVLGRYYEQYF
>TRBV3-1/TRBV3-2|.|TRBJ2-1|.
TGTGCCAGCAGCCATCGCGGGACGGAGCAGTTCTTC
CASSHRGTEQFF
>TRBV11-2|.|TRBJ2-3|TRBD1
TGTGCCAGCAGCTTACAGGGGGTTCCCACAGATACGCAGTATTTT
CASSLQGVPTDTQYF
>TRBV7-3|.|TRBJ1-1|.
TGTGCCAGCAGCTCACGGGGGGCGGGCACTGAAGCTTTCTTT
CASSSRGAGTEAFF
>TRBV19|.|TRBJ1-2|.
TGTGCCAGTAGTAGACAGAACTATGGCTACACCTTC
CASSRQNYGYTF
>TRBV19|.|TRBJ2-1|TRBD2
TGTGCCAGTAGTAAGTCCATTAGCGGGAGCTCCTACAATGAGCAGTTCTTC
CASSKSISGSSYNEQFF
>TRBV7-6|.|TRBJ1-5|TRBD1
TGTGCCAGCAGCCAAGGGACAGGAGATAGCAATCAGCCCCAGCATTTT
CASSQGTGDSNQPQHF
>TRBV27|.|TRBJ1-5|.
TGTGCCAGCAGTTTTAAGGGGGTTAGCAATCAGCCCCAGCATTTT
CASSFKGVSNQPQHF
>TRBV28|.|TRBJ1-2|.
TGTGCCAGCAGCCAAATAGGGGGAAAGGATGGCTACACCTTC
CASSQIGGKDGYTF
>TRBV25-1|few|TRBJ1-2|TRBD1
TGTGCCAGCAGTGAATTCGACAGGGTCTCTGGCTACACCTTC
CASSEFDRVSGYTF
>TRBV27|.|TRBJ2-3|.
TGTGCCAGCACCCCGGGCGGGAGCACAGATACGCAGTATTTT
CASTPGGSTDTQYF
>TRBV19|.|TRBJ1-4|.
TGTGCCAGCCACGACAGAACTAATGAAAAACTGTTTTTT
CASHDRTNEKLFF
>TRBV7-7|once|TRBJ2-2|TRBD2
TGTGCTAGCAGCTTAGAGGCGGGGGTGCTCACCGGGGAGCTGTTTTTT
CASSLEAGVLTGELFF
>TRBV28|.|TRBJ2-3|.
TGTGCCAGCAGTTTCCCTAGGGGGGAGGGCCGCGATACGCAGTATTTT
CASSFPRGEGRDTQYF
>TRBV19|once|TRBJ2-2|.
TGTGCCAGTAGTATATATACTGTGAACACCGGGGAGCTGTTTTTT
CASSIYTVNTGELFF
>TRBV5-4|.|TRBJ1-2|TRBD1
TGTGCCAGCAGCTTGGAGACAGGGGGGAATGGCTACACCTTC
CASSLETGGNGYTF
>TRBV24-1|.|TRBJ2-7|.
TGTGCCACCAGTGATTTCGGCTACGAGCAGTACTTC
CATSDFGYEQYF
>TRBV3-1/TRBV3-2|.|TRBJ2-1|TRBD2
TGTGCCAGCAGCCGGGGACTAGCGGGAGGTTACAATGAGCAGTTCTTC
CASSRGLAGGYNEQFF
>TRBV28|.|TRBJ1-5|.
TGTGCCAGCGGCCAACAGGTTAATCAGCCCCAGCATTTT
CASGQQVNQPQHF
>TRBV6-1|.|TRBJ1-2|.
TGTGCCAGCAGTGAAGGCAGGGGCTATGGCTACACCTTC
CASSEGRGYGYTF
>TRBV7-2|.|TRBJ2-1|.
TGTGCCAGCAGCTTATATAACGGCCTCGGGAATGAGCAGTTCTTC
CASSLYNGLGNEQFF
>TRBV15|.|TRBJ2-2|.
TGTGCCACCAGCAGCAGAGGGACTTCACCACTCGGTTTGGGCACCGGGGAGCTGTTTTTT
CATSSRGTSPLGLGTGELFF
>TRBV21-1|.|TRBJ2-3|.
TGTGCCAGCAGCAAAGCAGGGACAGACTACACAGATACGCAGTATTTT
CASSKAGTDYTDTQYF
>TRBV11-2|.|TRBJ2-5|.
TGTGCCAGCAGCTTAGCCCGGGGTTGGGAGACCCAGTACTTC
CASSLARGWETQYF
>TRBV28|.|TRBJ2-7|TRBD2
TGTGCCAGCAGTTTAGTGTCTAGCGGTGGGAGCGAGCAGTACTTC
CASSLVSSGGSEQYF
>TRBV29-1|.|TRBJ1-1|.
TGCAGCGTTGAACTGACAGTCACTGAAGCTTTCTTT
CSVELTVTEAFF
>TRBV2|few|TRBJ2-5|TRBD1
TGTGCCAGCAGTGAAACTATAGGGGGCAGGTCGAGTCGGACCCAGTACTTC
CASSETIGGRSSRTQYF
>TRBV6-6|.|TRBJ1-5|TRBD1
TGTGCCAGCAGCAGACAGGGGGCAGAGAGCAATCAGCCCCAGCATTTT
CASSRQGAESNQPQHF
>TRBV28|.|TRBJ2-1|TRBD2
TGTGCCAGCGGCAGCGGGAGCCCCTCCTACAATGAGCAGTTCTTC
CASGSGSPSYNEQFF
>TRBV6-6|.|TRBJ2-3|.
TGTGCCAGCAGTTACAAGCCGGCAGATACGCAGTATTTT
CASSYKPADTQYF
>TRBV18|.|TRBJ2-4|TRBD1
TGTGCCAGCTCATCGGCGACAGGGGGCAAAAACATTCAGTACTTC
CASSSATGGKNIQYF
>TRBV19|.|TRBJ2-1|.
TGTGCCAGTAGTATAGGGGCCAGGGATCCCAGCTCCTACAATGAGCAGTTCTTC
CASSIGARDPSSYNEQFF
>TRBV19|.|TRBJ2-3|TRBD1
TGTGCCAGTAGCTTTCCCCGGGACAGGGCTCGTCTGACGCAGTATTTT
CASSFPRDRARLTQYF
>TRBV6-5|once|TRBJ1-5|.
TGTGCCAGCAGTTACGAGCTGAATCAGCCCCAGCATTTT
CASSYELNQPQHF
>TRBV7-2|.|TRBJ2-3|.
TGTGCCAGCAGCCCCTCTGGGGCGACAGATACGCAGTATTTT
CASSPSGATDTQYF
>TRBV5-1|few|TRBJ1-2|TRBD1
TGCGCCAGCAGCTTGAGGGGACAGGGAACAGGGGGGAATGGCTACACCTTC
CASSLRGQGTGGNGYTF
>TRBV28|.|TRBJ1-4|TRBD1
TGTGCCAGCAGTTCCCCGGACAGGGGGATTGGCACGGGTCTGTTTTTT
CASSSPDRGIGTGLFF
>TRBV27|.|TRBJ2-1|TRBD2
TGTGCCAGCAGTTTAGGTCTTCGGCGGGGGGCGTACAATGAGCAGTTCTTC
CASSLGLRRGAYNEQFF
>TRBV5-4|.|TRBJ1-1|.
TGTGCCAGCAGCCGGGTCGAAAGGGGGAACACTGAAGCTTTCTTT
CASSRVERGNTEAFF
>TRBV9|.|TRBJ2-5|.
TGTGCCAGCAGTTATGGAGGTGGGGAAGAGACCCAGTACTTC
CASSYGGGEETQYF
>TRBV2|.|TRBJ2-1|TRBD2
TGTGCCAGCAGTGAAGGGACTAGCGGGGGCAATGAGCAGTTCTTC
CASSEGTSGGNEQFF